Sequencing of this T cell receptor beta chain was carried out in a study of blood T cells in healthy people across ages (dated by TCRdb to between 2015 and 2016). A note on the overall study: In model experiments, template switching captured about one uniquely barcoded TCR beta cDNA molecule for every two T cells. Donors were grouped into four age groups: young (average roughly 16 years), middle-aged (about 40), aged (around 60) and long-lived (about 90). To avoid experimental bias, donors of different ages were distributed randomly across sequencing lanes. The study measured age-related changes in TCR beta repertoire diversity using deep sequencing normalized with unique cDNA molecular identifiers. Two additional independent replicas of 1 million unique cDNA reads from the same blood draw were analyzed for two donors (one aged 18 to 30 and one aged 80 or older). The investigation overall reported the following: Estimates of total diversity from one million sequenced T cells were regarded as lower bounds and underestimates. The CMV infection status of donors was not known, potentially confounding age-related changes in expanded clonotypes. Observed TCR beta diversity per million T cells fell roughly linearly with age, and a significant reduction was already apparent by age around 39. Compared with the aged group, the long-lived group had more naive CD4+ T cells, fewer expanded clones and increased TCR diversity, a pattern suggesting age selection. A strong correlation was found between observed TCR beta diversity and the percentage of naive T cells measured by flow cytometry. Because profiling used bulk unsorted PBMCs, naive and antigen-experienced compartments could not be compared conclusively.

The donors were a few dozen Caucasian individuals from Russia, aged roughly 6 to 90 years, who were systemically healthy. Approximately 9 milliliters of peripheral blood were collected from each donor into EDTA-treated Vacutainer tubes. Ficoll-Paque density-gradient centrifugation was used to isolate PBMCs, with at least 6.5 million per sample. Total RNA, at least 6 micrograms per sample, was extracted from PBMCs with Trizol reagent. The percentages of naive CD45RAhigh/CD27high T cells were determined by flow cytometry on a PBMC aliquot from every donor. Library construction relied on 5' RACE. This sample was sequenced with an Illumina HiSeq 2500. A second 7 to 11 cycle PCR used a sample-barcoded 5' primer and a J-beta primer mix. A unique molecular identifier was introduced onto each TCR beta cDNA molecule by a template-switch 5' adaptor carrying 12 random nucleotides. At least 2.5 million CDR3-containing paired-end reads were obtained from each sample. First-strand cDNA synthesis was performed from all RNA using the Mint cDNA synthesis kit, with priming by a TRBC-specific oligonucleotide. Following uracil-DNA glycosylase treatment, a first 18-cycle PCR with universal primers M1SS and BC2_uni_R was performed on all cDNA. The study's processing was this. For normalization, 1 million high-quality reads were randomly selected from each sample, with every read carrying a distinct molecular identifier. Reads sharing molecular identifiers were discarded rather than binned into consensus sequences. MiTCR, set to a Q25 quality threshold and the strictest error-elimination algorithm, was used for CDR3 identification, clonotype clustering and error correction. A nonparametric unseen species model using Euler transformation provided a lower-bound estimate of total TCR beta diversity. TCRdb ran its own pipeline on the public reads, namely fastp trimming at Q25 and MiXCR clone calling, and kept in-frame beta chains. For every CDR3 protein sequence, its rows merge into one entry that carries the most common genes and DNA. V and J calls and clone size were set by TCRdb, not the authors. Counted in this sample were approximately 940,000 distinct CDR3 sequences; 48% of them appeared once. The ten most abundant clones make up roughly an eighth of the sample.

The CDR3 has 16 amino acids, counting the end cysteine and phenylalanine. Kept here is only the CDR3 DNA, which spans 48 bases and is read in frame from base 1. Trimming takes 0 bases from V and 7 bases from J, and the germline ends sit 14 bases apart. The germline V gene provides CDR1 SGHRS and CDR2 YFSETQ. The table lists this clonotype with a few counts. Its cognate antigen has yet to be identified. There are no base qualities to consult, and no much larger clone falls within one base. In this chain, TRBV5-1 is recombined with TRBJ1-6; possibly the D gene is TRBD1, per 6 matching bases. Sequencing input: blood. The sequence was collected from a man under 40 in good health. The DNA reads TGCGCCAGCAGCTTGGAAGGATCCACAGGGAATTCACCCCTCCACTTT. Translated, this gives CASSLEGSTGNSPLHF. The full variable domain, completed from the reference TRBV5-1 and TRBJ1-6 proteins outside the CDR3, reads KAGVTQTPRYLIKTRGQQVTLSCSPISGHRSVSWYQQTPGQGLQFLFEYFSETQRNKGNFPGRFSGRQFSNSRSEMNVSTLELGDSALYLCASSLEGSTGNSPLHFGNGTRLTVT.